These T cell receptor beta chains were read from a single sample in a study of post-analysis software for immune sequencing data. TCRdb used MiXCR to reprocess the PCR reads, holding one entry per CDR3 protein. The sample records 800,000 to 950,000 distinct CDR3 sequences, 53% being singletons. The specimen sequenced was blood. These TCRs come from a girl aged 10-17 years with multiple sclerosis. Each CDR3 is given with its conserved first and last residue. Fields, in order: clone size, J gene, D gene, V gene, CDR3 protein, CDR3 DNA. D genes are given only for firm matches. Size is stated for part of the rows, as once, few or many counts, or as a class when the clone is expanded.

-,TRBJ2-5,-,TRBV9,CASSVSTSGETQYF,TGTGCCAGCAGCGTCAGTACGAGCGGAGAGACCCAGTACTTC
few,TRBJ2-7,TRBD1,TRBV20-1,CSAAQGAPSEQYF,TGCAGTGCGGCACAGGGGGCGCCCTCCGAGCAGTACTTC
-,TRBJ2-3,TRBD2,TRBV5-1,CASSKSGGPTTDTQYF,TGCGCCAGCAGCAAGAGCGGGGGGCCAACCACAGATACGCAGTATTTT
-,TRBJ2-3,-,TRBV12-3/TRBV12-4,CASSFEERYTDTQYF,TGTGCCAGCAGTTTTGAGGAAAGATACACAGATACGCAGTATTTT
few,TRBJ2-5,TRBD2,TRBV2,CARGLAGDETQYF,TGTGCCAGGGGACTAGCGGGGGACGAGACCCAGTACTTC
-,TRBJ2-7,-,TRBV6-5,CASSYSGRRAYEQYF,TGCGCCAGCAGTTACTCGGGTAGGAGAGCCTACGAGCAGTACTTC
-,TRBJ2-6,-,TRBV19,CASSIVGLSSGANVLTF,TGTGCCAGTAGTATAGTTGGACTGAGCTCTGGGGCCAACGTCCTGACTTTC
few,TRBJ2-1,TRBD1,TRBV29-1,CSVGYLTTGVHEQFF,TGCAGCGTTGGGTATCTTACTACAGGGGTACATGAGCAGTTCTTC
-,TRBJ2-7,-,TRBV5-6,CASSLSGVTSYEQYF,TGTGCCAGCAGCTTGTCAGGGGTCACCTCCTACGAGCAGTACTTC
-,TRBJ2-3,-,TRBV10-3,CAIARGGTSTDTQYF,TGTGCCATCGCAAGGGGGGGGACTAGCACAGATACGCAGTATTTT
few,TRBJ1-1,-,TRBV29-1,CSVGRNTEAFF,TGCAGCGTTGGACGGAACACTGAAGCTTTCTTT
-,TRBJ2-5,-,TRBV6-5,CACSKFQGGPQETQYF,TGTGCCTGCTCAAAATTCCAGGGGGGGCCACAAGAGACCCAGTACTTC
-,TRBJ2-5,TRBD1,TRBV20-1,CSAREGTGVGETQYF,TGCAGTGCTAGAGAAGGGACAGGGGTTGGAGAGACCCAGTACTTC
-,TRBJ2-1,-,TRBV15,CATSRPGIGYDNEQFF,TGTGCCACCAGCAGACCAGGAATTGGGTACGACAATGAGCAGTTCTTC
-,TRBJ2-7,TRBD1,TRBV5-1,CASSLEGAPWQYF,TGCGCCAGCAGCTTGGAGGGGGCCCCCTGGCAGTACTTC
many,TRBJ2-4,-,TRBV29-1,CSVEGLGNIQYF,TGCAGCGTTGAGGGCCTCGGGAACATTCAGTACTTC
few,TRBJ2-7,-,TRBV7-6,CASSFRVEAYEQYF,TGTGCCAGCAGCTTTAGGGTGGAGGCCTACGAGCAGTACTTC
-,TRBJ2-7,-,TRBV20-1,CSARWVGNYEQYF,TGCAGTGCTAGATGGGTAGGGAACTACGAGCAGTACTTC
-,TRBJ1-1,-,TRBV5-1,CATQDSGRGDTEAFF,TGCGCCACCCAAGACTCAGGACGGGGAGACACTGAAGCTTTCTTT
-,TRBJ2-7,-,TRBV7-2,CASSLFSYEQYF,TGTGCCAGCAGCTTGTTCTCCTACGAGCAGTACTTC
once,TRBJ1-1,-,TRBV4-2,CASSQGRFRADTEAFF,TGTGCCAGCAGCCAAGGTAGGTTCAGGGCAGACACTGAAGCTTTCTTT
-,TRBJ2-5,-,TRBV11-2,CASSSRQVLQETQYF,TGTGCCAGCAGCTCCAGACAGGTTCTCCAAGAGACCCAGTACTTC
-,TRBJ1-2,-,TRBV6-1,CASSEIMAVKYGYTF,TGTGCCAGCAGTGAAATAATGGCAGTGAAGTATGGCTACACCTTC
-,TRBJ2-1,TRBD2,TRBV5-1,CASSRLGVLAGPYNEQFF,TGCGCCAGCAGCCGGCTGGGGGTGCTAGCGGGCCCTTACAATGAGCAGTTCTTC
few,TRBJ1-5,-,TRBV9,CASNSEGGANQPQHF,TGTGCCAGCAACTCTGAGGGGGGAGCAAATCAGCCCCAGCATTTT
-,TRBJ1-2,-,TRBV7-8,CASSPATNYYGYTF,TGTGCCAGCAGCCCCGCGACGAACTACTATGGCTACACCTTC
few,TRBJ1-2,-,TRBV5-1,CASSLQDGGYTF,TGCGCCAGCAGCTTGCAGGATGGAGGCTACACCTTC
-,TRBJ2-1,-,TRBV25-1,CASSESPQGIRNEQFF,TGTGCCAGCAGTGAGTCGCCACAGGGAATTAGGAATGAGCAGTTCTTC
-,TRBJ1-6,TRBD1,TRBV25-1,CASSAGQGSNSPLHF,TGTGCCAGCAGTGCCGGACAGGGGAGTAATTCACCCCTCCACTTT
few,TRBJ2-5,TRBD2,TRBV10-3,CAISAGLAGETQYF,TGTGCCATCAGTGCAGGACTAGCGGGGGAGACCCAGTACTTC
few,TRBJ2-1,TRBD1,TRBV7-9,CASSLWTGFYNEQFF,TGTGCCAGCAGCTTATGGACAGGGTTCTACAATGAGCAGTTCTTC
-,TRBJ2-1,TRBD2,TRBV5-1,CASSLEGTSNEQFF,TGCGCCAGCAGCTTGGAAGGGACTAGCAATGAGCAGTTCTTC
few,TRBJ2-7,-,TRBV20-1,CSARARSYEQYF,TGCAGTGCTAGAGCTCGGTCCTACGAGCAGTACTTC
-,TRBJ2-6,-,TRBV3-1,CASSQGFRTSDLSGANVLTF,TGTGCCAGCAGCCAAGGATTCCGGACGTCAGATCTCTCTGGGGCCAACGTCCTGACTTTC
-,TRBJ2-1,TRBD2,TRBV4-2,CASSQDPSGGSTRTSYNEQFF,TGTGCCAGCAGCCAAGATCCCAGCGGGGGCTCCACGAGGACCTCCTACAATGAGCAGTTCTTC